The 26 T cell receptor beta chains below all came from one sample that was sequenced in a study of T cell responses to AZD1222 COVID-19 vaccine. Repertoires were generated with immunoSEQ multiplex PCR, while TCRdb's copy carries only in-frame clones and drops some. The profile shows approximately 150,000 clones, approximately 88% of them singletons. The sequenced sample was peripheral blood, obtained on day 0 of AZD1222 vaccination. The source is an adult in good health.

The chain's CDR3 is CAVGLGGDSPLHF. The CDR3 DNA reads as TGTGCCGTCGGCCTTGGGGGCGATTCACCCCTCCACTTT. The chain is built from TRBV3-1 (or the pseudogene TRBV3-2) and TRBJ1-6; D perhaps matches TRBD1 (6 bases). Trimming took off 11 bases at V and 8 bases at J, with 16 bases between the two ends. Germline CDR1 is LGHDT and CDR2 is YNNKEL (reference sequence). The CDR3 extends over 13 amino acids.

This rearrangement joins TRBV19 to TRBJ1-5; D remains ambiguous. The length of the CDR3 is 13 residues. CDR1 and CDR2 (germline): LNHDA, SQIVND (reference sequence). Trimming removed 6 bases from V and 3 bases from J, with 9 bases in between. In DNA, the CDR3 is TGTGCCAGTAGGGCAAATAACAATCAGCCCCAGCATTTT. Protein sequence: CASRANNNQPQHF. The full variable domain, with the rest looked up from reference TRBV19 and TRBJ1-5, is DGGITQSPKYLFRKEGQNVTLSCEQNLNHDAMYWYRQDPGQGLRLIYYSQIVNDFQKGDIAEGYSVSREKKESFPLTVTSAQKNPTAFYLCASRANNNQPQHFGDGTRLSIL.

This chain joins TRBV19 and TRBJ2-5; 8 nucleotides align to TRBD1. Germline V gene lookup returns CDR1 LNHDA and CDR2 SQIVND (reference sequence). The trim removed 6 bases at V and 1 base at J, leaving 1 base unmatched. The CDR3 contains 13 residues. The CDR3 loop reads CASRGQGQETQYF. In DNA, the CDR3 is TGTGCCAGTAGAGGACAGGGCCAAGAGACCCAGTACTTC.

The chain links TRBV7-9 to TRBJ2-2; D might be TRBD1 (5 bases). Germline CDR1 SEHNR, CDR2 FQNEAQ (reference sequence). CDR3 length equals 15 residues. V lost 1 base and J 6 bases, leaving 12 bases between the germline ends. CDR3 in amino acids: CASSLEGHRSGELFF. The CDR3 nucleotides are TGTGCCAGCAGCTTAGAAGGGCACAGGTCCGGGGAGCTGTTTTTT.

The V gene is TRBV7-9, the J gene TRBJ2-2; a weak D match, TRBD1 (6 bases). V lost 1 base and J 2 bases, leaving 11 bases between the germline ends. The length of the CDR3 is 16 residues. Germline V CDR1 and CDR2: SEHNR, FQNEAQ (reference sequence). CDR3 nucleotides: TGTGCCAGCAGCTTAGTTTCTGGGGGCAACACCGGGGAGCTGTTTTTT. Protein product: CASSLVSGGNTGELFF.

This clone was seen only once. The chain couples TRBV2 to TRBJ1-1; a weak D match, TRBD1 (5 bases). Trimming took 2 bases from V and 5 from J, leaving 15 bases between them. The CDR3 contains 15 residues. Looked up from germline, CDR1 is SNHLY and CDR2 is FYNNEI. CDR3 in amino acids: CASSEWEGMGTEAFF. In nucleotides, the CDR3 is TGTGCCAGCAGTGAATGGGAGGGGATGGGGACTGAAGCTTTCTTT. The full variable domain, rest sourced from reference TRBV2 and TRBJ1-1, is EPEVTQTPSHQVTQMGQEVILRCVPISNHLYFYWYRQILGQKVEFLVSFYNNEISEKSEIFDDQFSVERPDGSNFTLKIRSTKLEDSAMYFCASSEWEGMGTEAFFGQGTRLTVV.

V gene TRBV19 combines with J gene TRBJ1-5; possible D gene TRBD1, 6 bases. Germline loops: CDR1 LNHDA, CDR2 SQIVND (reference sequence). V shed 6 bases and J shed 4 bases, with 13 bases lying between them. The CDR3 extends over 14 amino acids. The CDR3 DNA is TGTGCCAGTAGCCTAAGGGGGGAGAATCAGCCCCAGCATTTT. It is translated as CASSLRGENQPQHF.

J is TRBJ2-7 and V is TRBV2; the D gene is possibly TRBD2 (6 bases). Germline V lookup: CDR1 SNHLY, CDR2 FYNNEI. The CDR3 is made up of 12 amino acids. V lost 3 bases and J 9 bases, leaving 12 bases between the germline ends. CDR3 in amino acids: CASSEMGRGQYF. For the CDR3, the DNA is TGTGCCAGCAGTGAGATGGGGCGGGGGCAGTACTTC.

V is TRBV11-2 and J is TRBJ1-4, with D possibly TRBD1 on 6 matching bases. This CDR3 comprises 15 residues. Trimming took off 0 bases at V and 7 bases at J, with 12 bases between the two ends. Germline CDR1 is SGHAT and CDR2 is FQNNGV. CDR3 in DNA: TGTGCCAGCAGCTTAGATGGCGGGGGCTTTGAAAAACTGTTTTTT. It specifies CASSLDGGGFEKLFF.

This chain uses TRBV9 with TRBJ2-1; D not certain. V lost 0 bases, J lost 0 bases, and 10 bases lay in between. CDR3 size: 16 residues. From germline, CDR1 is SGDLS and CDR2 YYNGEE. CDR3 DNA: TGTGCCAGCAGCGTAGCCAGGACGAGCTCCTACAATGAGCAGTTCTTC. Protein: CASSVARTSSYNEQFF.

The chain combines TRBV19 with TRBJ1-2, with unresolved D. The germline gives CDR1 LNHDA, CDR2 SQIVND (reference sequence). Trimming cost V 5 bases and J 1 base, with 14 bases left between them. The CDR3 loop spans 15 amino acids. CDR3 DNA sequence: TGTGCCAGTAGTCCCGCCGGCAGCTATAACTATGGCTACACCTTC. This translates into CASSPAGSYNYGYTF.

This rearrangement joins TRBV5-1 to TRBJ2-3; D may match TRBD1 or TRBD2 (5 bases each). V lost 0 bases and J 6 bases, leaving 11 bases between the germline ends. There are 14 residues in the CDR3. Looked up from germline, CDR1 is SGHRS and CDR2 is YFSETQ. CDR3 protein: CASSLERGLDTQYF. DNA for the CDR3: TGCGCCAGCAGCTTGGAGAGGGGCCTGGATACGCAGTATTTT.

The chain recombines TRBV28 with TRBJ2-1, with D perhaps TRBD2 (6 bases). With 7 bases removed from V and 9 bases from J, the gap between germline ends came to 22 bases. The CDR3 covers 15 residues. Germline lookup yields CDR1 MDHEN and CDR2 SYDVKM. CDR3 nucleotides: TGTGCCAGCACACGAACCGGGACTCTGTCGTCTGAGCAGTTCTTC. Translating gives CASTRTGTLSSEQFF.

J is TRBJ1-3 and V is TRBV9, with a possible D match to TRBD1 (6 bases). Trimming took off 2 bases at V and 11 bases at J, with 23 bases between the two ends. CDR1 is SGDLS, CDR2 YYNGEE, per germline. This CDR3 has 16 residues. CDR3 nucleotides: TGTGCCAGCAGCGTCTCCCCCCGGACAGTCCTTGAGTCCATATATTTT. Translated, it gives CASSVSPRTVLESIYF.

The CDR3 DNA is TGTGCCAGCAGCGTAGGCGGGACTAATGAAAAACTGTTTTTT. Translation: CASSVGGTNEKLFF. V and J are TRBV9 and TRBJ1-4; D not certain. V lost 0 bases, J lost 2 bases, and 5 bases lay in between. CDR1 SGDLS and CDR2 YYNGEE come from the germline V gene. This CDR3 comprises 14 residues.

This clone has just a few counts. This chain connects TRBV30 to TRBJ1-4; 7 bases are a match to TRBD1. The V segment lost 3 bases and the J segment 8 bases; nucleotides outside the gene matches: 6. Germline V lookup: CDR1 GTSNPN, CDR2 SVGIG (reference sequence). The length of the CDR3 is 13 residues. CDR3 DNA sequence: TGTGCCTGGAGCCCGACAGGGATCGAAAAACTGTTTTTT. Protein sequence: CAWSPTGIEKLFF. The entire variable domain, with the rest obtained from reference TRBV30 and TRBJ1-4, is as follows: SQTIHQWPATLVQPVGSPLSLECTVEGTSNPNLYWYRQAAGRGLQLLFYSVGIGQISSEVPQNLSASRPQDRQFILSSKKLLLSDSGFYLCAWSPTGIEKLFFGSGTQLSVL.

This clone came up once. The CDR3 nucleotides are TGTGCCAGCAGCGAGGGTCCTAGCGGATACACAGATACGCAGTATTTT. This sequence encodes CASSEGPSGYTDTQYF. This chain joins TRBV9 and TRBJ2-3; 7 bases align to TRBD2. This CDR3 spans 16 amino acids. Unmatched junction bases numbered 9, after V lost 3 bases and J lost 2 bases. Germline V gene lookup returns CDR1 SGDLS and CDR2 YYNGEE.

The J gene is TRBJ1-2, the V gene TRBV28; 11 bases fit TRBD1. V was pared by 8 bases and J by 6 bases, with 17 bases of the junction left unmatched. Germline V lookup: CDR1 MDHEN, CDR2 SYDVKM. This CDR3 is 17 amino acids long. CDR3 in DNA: TGTGCCAGCGCCTTATCGGACAGGGGGCGCTGGGGGCATGGCTACACCTTC. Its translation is CASALSDRGRWGHGYTF.

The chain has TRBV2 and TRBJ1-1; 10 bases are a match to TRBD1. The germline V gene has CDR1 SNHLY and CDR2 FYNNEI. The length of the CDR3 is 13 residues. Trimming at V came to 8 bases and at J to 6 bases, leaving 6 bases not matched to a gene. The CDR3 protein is CASSTGGVAEAFF. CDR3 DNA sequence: TGTGCCAGCTCGACAGGGGGCGTCGCTGAAGCTTTCTTT. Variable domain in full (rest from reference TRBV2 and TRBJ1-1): EPEVTQTPSHQVTQMGQEVILRCVPISNHLYFYWYRQILGQKVEFLVSFYNNEISEKSEIFDDQFSVERPDGSNFTLKIRSTKLEDSAMYFCASSTGGVAEAFFGQGTRLTVV.

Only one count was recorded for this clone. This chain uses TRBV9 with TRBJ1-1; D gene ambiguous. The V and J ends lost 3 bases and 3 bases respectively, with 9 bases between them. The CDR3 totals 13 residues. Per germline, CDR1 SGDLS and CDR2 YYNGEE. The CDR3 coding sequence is TGTGCCAGCAGCGGAACAGTAGACACTGAAGCTTTCTTT. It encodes CASSGTVDTEAFF.

CDR3: CAISESGGDPGGGYTF. The CDR3 coding sequence is TGTGCCATCAGTGAGTCCGGTGGAGACCCCGGGGGTGGCTACACCTTC. The chain links TRBV10-3 to TRBJ1-2; a possible D gene is TRBD1 (5 bases). The CDR3 has 16 residues. Deletions cut 0 bases from V and 7 bases from J, with 18 bases between. The germline gives CDR1 ENHRY, CDR2 SYGVKD.

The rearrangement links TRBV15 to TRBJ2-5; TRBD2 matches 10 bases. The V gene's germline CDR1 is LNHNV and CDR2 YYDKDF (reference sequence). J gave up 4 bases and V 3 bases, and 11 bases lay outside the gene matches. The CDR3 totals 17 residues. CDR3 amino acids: CATSSKRGGISGETQYF. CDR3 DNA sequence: TGTGCCACCAGCAGCAAGCGGGGGGGCATATCGGGAGAGACCCAGTACTTC.

CDR3 residues: CASSPSWDRNNSPLHF. As DNA, the CDR3 is TGTGCCAGCAGCCCGTCGTGGGACAGAAATAATTCACCCCTCCACTTT. J is TRBJ1-6 and V is TRBV5-6, with 7 bases matching TRBD1. CDR3 length equals 16 residues. After removal of 4 bases from V and 5 bases from J, the junction contained 9 bases not matched to a gene. CDR1 and CDR2 (germline): SGHDT, YYEEEE.

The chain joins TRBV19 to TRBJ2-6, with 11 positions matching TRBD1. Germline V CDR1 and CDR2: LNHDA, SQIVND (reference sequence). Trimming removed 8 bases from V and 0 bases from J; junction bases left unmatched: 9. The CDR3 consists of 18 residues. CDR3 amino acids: CASRRDRGGYSGANVLTF. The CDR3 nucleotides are TGTGCCAGTCGCCGGGACAGGGGGGGGTACTCTGGGGCCAACGTCCTGACTTTC.

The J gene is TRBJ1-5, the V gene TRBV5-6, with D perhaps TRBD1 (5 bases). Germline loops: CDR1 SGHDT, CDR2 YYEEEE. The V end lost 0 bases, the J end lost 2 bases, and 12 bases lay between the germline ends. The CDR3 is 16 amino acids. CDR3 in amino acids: CASSLGGRGGNQPQHF. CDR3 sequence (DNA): TGTGCCAGCAGCTTGGGGGGCCGGGGAGGCAATCAGCCCCAGCATTTT.

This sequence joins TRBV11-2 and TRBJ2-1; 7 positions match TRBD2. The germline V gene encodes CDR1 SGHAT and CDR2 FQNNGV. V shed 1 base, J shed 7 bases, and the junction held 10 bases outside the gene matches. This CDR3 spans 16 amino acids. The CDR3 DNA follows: TGTGCCAGCAGCTTAGCCCCGCGGGAGCGTTTTAATGAGCAGTTCTTC. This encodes CASSLAPRERFNEQFF.